The 17 T cell receptor beta chains below come from one sample, sequenced in a study of blood T cell repertoires in COVID-19 (dated by TCRdb to between 2020 and 2021). The library was generated by the immunoSEQ multiplex PCR assay. TCRdb stores this immuneACCESS table with in-frame sequences only. Part of the clones is absent; in the studies checked, under half of the shortfall reflects unresolved V genes, and no reason is known for the rest. For this sample there are about 390,000 clones; approximately 87% appear just once. Clones ranked in the top ten supply around 9.3% of the sample. Sequencing was done on a sample of PBMCs or T cells enriched from blood (not recorded which). The receptors were sampled from a woman between 45 and 65 years old who had recovered from COVID-19.

The chain uses TRBV7-9 and TRBJ1-2; possibly TRBD1 for D (6 bases). The germline V gene has CDR1 SEHNR and CDR2 FQNEAQ (reference sequence). V lost 5 bases and J 7 bases, leaving 11 bases between the germline ends. CDR3 length: 12 amino acids. The CDR3 is CASSEGGSGYTF. The DNA of the CDR3 is TGTGCCAGCAGCGAGGGGGGGAGTGGCTACACCTTC.

The chain has TRBV7-9 and TRBJ2-2; 8 bases are shared with TRBD2. V shed 4 bases and J 6 bases; nucleotides not matched to a gene: 13. The CDR3 has 17 amino acids. Germline assignment: CDR1 SEHNR and CDR2 FQNEAQ (reference sequence). CDR3 nucleotides: TGTGCCAGCAGCTCGCCCGGACTAGCATCTTCAGCCGGGGAGCTGTTTTTT. Protein product: CASSSPGLASSAGELFF.

The CDR3 loop reads CASSQDAGAYGYTF. CDR3 in DNA: TGTGCCAGCAGCCAAGACGCGGGAGCCTATGGCTACACCTTC. The chain employs TRBV14 and TRBJ1-2; no definite D call. Trimming took off 0 bases at V and 4 bases at J, with 9 bases between the two ends. CDR1 SGHDN and CDR2 FVKESK come from the germline V gene. This CDR3 contains 14 residues.

This clone was detected a few times. Different DNA sequences within this sample yield the same CDR3. Written as DNA, the CDR3 is TGCAGCGTTGAGGGCAGATTGAACACTGAAGCTTTCTTT. Translated, it gives CSVEGRLNTEAFF. The V and J genes are TRBV29-1 and TRBJ1-1; no definite D call. Trimming took off 3 bases at V and 0 bases at J, with 8 bases between the two ends. Germline V gives CDR1 SQVTM, CDR2 ANQGSEA. This CDR3 comprises 13 residues.

V usage is TRBV5-5 and J usage is TRBJ2-5; the match to TRBD1 covers 11 bases. The V and J ends lost 4 bases and 7 bases, in that order; junction bases with no gene match: 12. The CDR3 has 16 amino acids. CDR1 and CDR2 (germline): SGHKS, YYEKEE (reference sequence). CDR3 bases: TGTGCCAGCAGCCTACTCTCGGACAGGGGGCTGGCGACCCAGTACTTC. This gives the protein CASSLLSDRGLATQYF.

The rearrangement uses TRBV2 and TRBJ1-3; D gene uncertain. CDR1 and CDR2 (germline): SNHLY, FYNNEI. V shed 1 base and J shed 4 bases, with 11 bases lying between them. The CDR3 contains 15 residues. CDR3 DNA sequence: TGTGCCAGCAGTGAAGACTACCACCCAGGAAACACCATATATTTT. Protein sequence: CASSEDYHPGNTIYF.

This clone was seen only a few times. V and J are TRBV5-1 and TRBJ1-5, with 8 bases lining up with TRBD1. The CDR3 is 16 amino acids. Germline values: CDR1 SGHRS, CDR2 YFSETQ. Trimming removed 4 bases from V and 6 bases from J; junction bases left unmatched: 12. CDR3 residues: CASSNEPGGGGQPQHF. CDR3 bases: TGCGCCAGCAGCAATGAGCCAGGGGGCGGCGGTCAGCCCCAGCATTTT.

The chain joins TRBV6-1 to TRBJ1-1; D possibly corresponds to TRBD1 (5 bases). With 2 bases removed from V and 5 bases from J, the gap between germline ends came to 12 bases. CDR3 length: 14 amino acids. The germline V gene has CDR1 MNHNS and CDR2 SASEGT. The CDR3 nucleotides are TGTGCCAGCAGTGAAATTTTAGGGGAAACTGAAGCTTTCTTT. This translates into CASSEILGETEAFF.

This sequence joins TRBV27 and TRBJ2-1; TRBD1 matches 10 bases. CDR3 length: 15 residues. CDR1 and CDR2 from the germline V gene are MNHEY and SMNVEV (reference sequence). V gave up 3 bases and J gave up 7 bases; unmatched junction bases: 6. The CDR3 nucleotides read TGTGCCAGCAGTTTGCCCGGGACAGGGGATAATGAGCAGTTCTTC. Protein product: CASSLPGTGDNEQFF.

The chain carries TRBV30 and TRBJ1-2; 7 bases map to TRBD1. Per germline, CDR1 GTSNPN and CDR2 SVGIG (reference sequence). The length of the CDR3 is 13 residues. Trimming took 3 bases from V and 6 from J; bases not matched to a gene: 7. In nucleotides, the CDR3 is TGTGCCTGGAGGCAACAGGGGCGGGATGGCTACACCTTC. Residues: CAWRQQGRDGYTF.

V gene TRBV5-5 combines with J gene TRBJ1-2; 9 bases are shared with TRBD1. The CDR3 loop spans 15 amino acids. Germline V gene data show CDR1 as SGHKS and CDR2 as YYEKEE (reference sequence). Unmatched junction bases numbered 8, after V lost 4 bases and J lost 4 bases. The chain's CDR3 is CASSLSGQGLYGYTF. DNA of the CDR3: TGTGCCAGCAGCCTCTCGGGACAGGGTCTCTATGGCTACACCTTC. Variable domain in full (rest from reference TRBV5-5 and TRBJ1-2): DAGVTQSPTHLIKTRGQQVTLRCSPISGHKSVSWYQQVLGQGPQFIFQYYEKEERGRGNFPDRFSARQFPNYSSELNVNALLLGDSALYLCASSLSGQGLYGYTFGSGTRLTVV.

This clone was observed once. The V call is TRBV5-6, the J call TRBJ1-2; D might be TRBD1 (5 bases). The germline V gene has CDR1 SGHDT and CDR2 YYEEEE. The germline V and J ends were trimmed by 6 bases and 5 bases, with 11 bases remaining between them. The CDR3 covers 12 residues. The chain's CDR3 is CASTSRQYGYTF. DNA for the CDR3: TGTGCCAGCACATCTCGACAGTATGGCTACACCTTC.

The chain combines TRBV20-1 with TRBJ1-5; unclear D gene. The V end was cut by 3 bases, the J end by 0 bases, with 9 bases between. Germline CDR1 reads DFQATT; CDR2 reads SNEGSKA (reference sequence). The CDR3 is made up of 14 amino acids. The CDR3 sequence is CSASAEYSNQPQHF. The CDR3 DNA is TGCAGTGCTAGTGCGGAGTATAGCAATCAGCCCCAGCATTTT.

The V and J genes are TRBV19 and TRBJ1-2; a possible D gene is TRBD1 (5 bases). The V end was cut by 3 bases, the J end by 7 bases, with 18 bases between. The CDR3 runs to 15 residues. Germline lookup yields CDR1 LNHDA and CDR2 SQIVND (reference sequence). The CDR3 region has the DNA TGTGCCAGTAGTATCTTGCGCGACAGCGCCTTTGGCTACACCTTC. It yields the protein CASSILRDSAFGYTF. Drawing the rest from reference TRBV19 and TRBJ1-2, the complete variable domain is DGGITQSPKYLFRKEGQNVTLSCEQNLNHDAMYWYRQDPGQGLRLIYYSQIVNDFQKGDIAEGYSVSREKKESFPLTVTSAQKNPTAFYLCASSILRDSAFGYTFGSGTRLTVV.

This chain connects TRBV6-1 to TRBJ1-2, with D possibly being TRBD1 (5 bases). Germline CDR1 MNHNS, CDR2 SASEGT. CDR3 size: 16 residues. Trimming left V 3 bases short and J 0 bases short, with 14 bases between. This CDR3 reads CASSEDGASANYGYTF. CDR3 in DNA: TGTGCCAGCAGTGAGGATGGGGCCTCCGCTAACTATGGCTACACCTTC.

Points on this clone: Other DNA sequences from this sample encode an identical CDR3 as well. The CDR3 nucleotides are TGTGCCAGCAGCTTAGCGGGCCCAGGGTACGGCTACACCTTC. Protein: CASSLAGPGYGYTF. The V call is TRBV7-9, the J call TRBJ1-2, with D possibly TRBD1 on 5 matching bases. CDR1 SEHNR and CDR2 FQNEAQ come from the germline V gene (reference sequence). This CDR3 comprises 14 residues. V gave up 0 bases and J gave up 8 bases, with 13 bases separating them.

The rearrangement joins TRBV30 to TRBJ2-1, with TRBD2 matching 12 bases. The ends lost 5 bases at V and 7 bases at J; junction bases unmatched: 6. Germline V gives CDR1 GTSNPN, CDR2 SVGIG (reference sequence). The CDR3 has 14 amino acids. The CDR3 sequence is CAWSSGGARNEQFF. The CDR3, as DNA: TGTGCCTGGTCTAGCGGGGGGGCTCGGAATGAGCAGTTCTTC.